One TCR beta chain is described in this entry. No antigen is known for it. The immunoSEQ assay was version 4, run in survey mode. Profiling relied on immunoSEQ multiplex PCR, and the TCRdb table lists in-frame clones only, not all of them. The sample carries 30,000 or so clones, 80% to 90% recorded once. These data originate in a study of persistence of HIV-infected CD4 T cells. About the research overall: Multiple blood draws of up to roughly 200 mL, except two donors with single leukapheresis.

Cells were stimulated with CMV-infected fibroblast lysates at 8.5 to 10 ug/mL. Sorted nonresponding memory CD4+ T cells were CD40L-negative, CD69-negative, CD45RO-high. Study-level results: TCRbeta richness was lower in CMV- and Gag-responding cells than in anti-CD3/anti-CD28-responding cells. Bulk TCR data could not be restricted to HIV-1-infected CMV-responding cells.

The CDR3 loop spans 19 amino acids. The germline V gene has CDR1 SGHTA and CDR2 FQGNSA. Trimming cost V 1 base and J 7 bases; bases outside gene matches: 16. This clonotype was sampled from an adult man with HIV who was CMV-seropositive. This material consisted of CD4+ T cells sorted from PBMCs after roughly 17-hour stimulation, taken from a patient who received antiretroviral therapy. The J gene is TRBJ2-1, the V gene TRBV7-2, with 10 bases that match TRBD2. The CDR3 spells CASSLGLYPGLAIKNEQFF. CDR3 nucleotides: TGTGCCAGCAGCTTAGGCCTCTATCCGGGACTAGCGATAAAGAATGAGCAGTTCTTC.